The rows below give T cell receptor beta chains drawn from one sample of a study of T cell responses to AZD1222 COVID-19 vaccine. The table came from immunoSEQ multiplex PCR; TCRdb's copy has only in-frame clones and leaves some out. The data hold some 150,000 clones, with approximately 94% observed a single time. The sample was peripheral blood, taken on day 0 of AZD1222 vaccination. The receptors come from an adult in good health. Both conserved end residues are part of each CDR3. Fields, in order: J gene, D gene, clone size, V gene, CDR3 DNA, CDR3 protein. A D gene is named only where the DNA matches it firmly. Clone size is shown for a subset of rows, as once, few, many or a class of expanded clone.

j_call: TRBJ1-2
d_call: NA
clone_size: NA
v_call: TRBV6-6
cdr3_nt: TGTGCCAGCAGTTACTCGCTTCCTGACTATGGCTACACCTTC
cdr3_aa: CASSYSLPDYGYTF

j_call: TRBJ2-5
d_call: NA
clone_size: NA
v_call: TRBV18
cdr3_nt: TGTGCCAGCTCACCCCTTGGAGCGGCGACCCAAGAGACCCAGTACTTC
cdr3_aa: CASSPLGAATQETQYF

j_call: TRBJ1-2
d_call: NA
clone_size: NA
v_call: TRBV7-8
cdr3_nt: TGTGCCAGCAGCTTAGGGGCCGGGGGGCGTGACTATGGCTACACCTTC
cdr3_aa: CASSLGAGGRDYGYTF

j_call: TRBJ2-4
d_call: NA
clone_size: few
v_call: TRBV5-1
cdr3_nt: TGCGCCAGCAGCTTGGCCCCTGGGGCCGAACGTAATCAGTACTTC
cdr3_aa: CASSLAPGAERNQYF

j_call: TRBJ1-1
d_call: NA
clone_size: NA
v_call: TRBV12-3/TRBV12-4
cdr3_nt: TGTGCCAGCAGTTTAGTCCGCAACACTGAAGCTTTCTTT
cdr3_aa: CASSLVRNTEAFF

j_call: TRBJ2-3
d_call: TRBD2
clone_size: NA
v_call: TRBV6-1
cdr3_nt: TGTGCCAGCAGTGAACCTAGCGGGACGACAGATACGCAGTATTTT
cdr3_aa: CASSEPSGTTDTQYF

j_call: TRBJ1-1
d_call: NA
clone_size: NA
v_call: TRBV5-4
cdr3_nt: TGTGCCAGCAGCCAGCCCCGACCGAACACTGAAGCTTTCTTT
cdr3_aa: CASSQPRPNTEAFF

j_call: TRBJ2-5
d_call: TRBD2
clone_size: NA
v_call: TRBV5-1
cdr3_nt: TGCGCCAGCAGCTTGGCAGCGGGAGCTTTGGAGACCCAGTACTTC
cdr3_aa: CASSLAAGALETQYF

j_call: TRBJ1-2
d_call: NA
clone_size: few
v_call: TRBV7-8
cdr3_nt: TGTGCCAGCAGCTTAGAGGAGGGAGGGACCAGTTATGGCTACACCTTC
cdr3_aa: CASSLEEGGTSYGYTF

j_call: TRBJ1-1
d_call: NA
clone_size: NA
v_call: TRBV7-2
cdr3_nt: TGTGCCAGCAGCTTCTCGGAGGCCACTGAAGCTTTCTTT
cdr3_aa: CASSFSEATEAFF

j_call: TRBJ2-1
d_call: NA
clone_size: NA
v_call: TRBV6-5
cdr3_nt: TGTGCCAGCACCAAGGTTTTGAGCAGGGATGAGCAGTTCTTC
cdr3_aa: CASTKVLSRDEQFF

j_call: TRBJ1-4
d_call: NA
clone_size: NA
v_call: TRBV18
cdr3_nt: TGTGCCAGCGCTCCGACAGCAACTAATGAAAAACTGTTTTTT
cdr3_aa: CASAPTATNEKLFF

j_call: TRBJ1-5
d_call: TRBD1
clone_size: few
v_call: TRBV29-1
cdr3_nt: TGCAGCGTTGGGGGACAGGGTTATCAGCCCCAGCATTTT
cdr3_aa: CSVGGQGYQPQHF

j_call: TRBJ1-1
d_call: NA
clone_size: once
v_call: TRBV12-3/TRBV12-4
cdr3_nt: TGTGCCAGCAGTTTTAGGGCAAACACTGAAGCTTTCTTT
cdr3_aa: CASSFRANTEAFF

j_call: TRBJ1-5
d_call: NA
clone_size: once
v_call: TRBV6-6
cdr3_nt: TGTGCCAGCAGTTACAGCAGGGGATATAGCAATCAGCCCCAGCATTTT
cdr3_aa: CASSYSRGYSNQPQHF

j_call: TRBJ2-7
d_call: TRBD2
clone_size: NA
v_call: TRBV27
cdr3_nt: TGTGCCAGCAGTTTTTATAGCGGGGGTAGCGAGCAGTACTTC
cdr3_aa: CASSFYSGGSEQYF

j_call: TRBJ1-4
d_call: TRBD1
clone_size: NA
v_call: TRBV7-9
cdr3_nt: TGTGCCAGCAGCTTGGGGACAGGGAATGAAAAACTGTTTTTT
cdr3_aa: CASSLGTGNEKLFF